This T cell receptor (beta chain) was profiled in a study of human T cells and chemical hapten exposure. General observations from the study: As patch test score rose, PT1 expanded TCR counts tended to rise as well.

Time point specified: patch test 2, 6 weeks after DPC sensitization. As to treatment: therapeutic diphenylcyclopropenone sensitization with weekly scalp DPC. Germline assignment: CDR1 GTSNPN and CDR2 SVGIG (reference sequence). The J segment lost 7 bases and the V segment lost 3 bases, leaving 6 bases of the junction unmatched. The CDR3 length is 13 residues. TCRdb ran MiXCR on the RACE reads and lists one entry per CDR3 protein. The data contain approximately 89,000 distinct CDR3 sequences, about a tenth of them singletons. Many counts were recorded for this clonotype. Antigen unknown. Sequencing used whole blood, obtained in connection with sensitization to the hapten diphenylcyclopropenone (DPC). The chain employs TRBV30 and TRBJ1-2, with 9 nucleotides matching TRBD1. The source is a woman aged 25-40 years with alopecia areata. Some clones in this sample may be carry-over from other donors' samples. For the CDR3, the DNA is TGTGCCTGGAGGTGGGGACAGGGCCGTGGCTACACCTTC. This encodes CAWRWGQGRGYTF.